Below, one T cell receptor (beta chain) is given with its context. The data were taken from a study of blood T cell repertoires in COVID-19. The CDR3 runs 14 residues. Germline V CDR1 and CDR2: GTSNPN, SVGIG (reference sequence). Trimming took 3 bases from V and 2 from J, leaving 13 bases between them. Authors' analysis steps: Reference gene primers were amplified, and this amplification served to estimate nucleated cell counts. Profiled with immunoSEQ multiplex PCR; TCRdb holds only in-frame clones, not every one. V and J calls plus clone size are reproduced from that table; the DNA served to infer D and trimming. The table includes around 180,000 clones, about four fifths detected once.

This chain uses TRBV30 with TRBJ2-5, with D perhaps TRBD1 (6 bases). Sample: peripheral blood. The origin of this receptor is a man aged 65-85 years with active or convalescent COVID-19. The CDR3 sequence: CAWRTGPTQETQYF. For the CDR3, the DNA is TGTGCCTGGAGAACAGGGCCAACTCAAGAGACCCAGTACTTC.